This TCR beta chain was profiled in a study of CD8+CD57+ T cells in acquired aplastic anemia listed by TCRdb under 2018. As for the study more broadly: DNA extracted from sorted CD4+ and CD8+ cells had a mean of around 3 ug, with a range of roughly 0.18 to 27.4 ug. Healthy donor samples averaged approximately 10 million reads for CD4+ and under 12 million for CD8+ cells. What the research found in general, with its limitations: Patients and healthy controls showed no significant difference in CD8+ Simpson's diversity (P=0.060). Over 25 CD8+ CDR3 sequences were found in both patients and controls but appeared to be highly expressed in patients and within the immunodominant clones of the patients.

TCR repertoires of sorted CD4+ and CD8+ blood T cells from severe aplastic anemia patients and healthy subjects were deep-sequenced in the study. Ficoll-Paque density gradient centrifugation was used to isolate peripheral blood mononuclear cells. CD4+ and CD8+ T cells were sorted by FACS or magnetic beads before DNA extraction. Genomic DNA was used as template for profiling of TCR beta VDJ combinations and CDR3 sequences. TCR repertoire sequencing was run on an Illumina HiSeq 2000. The authors' pipeline ran thus. Repertoire assessment relied on Simpson's diversity index, CDR3 size and DJ length profiles, and TRBV/TRBJ rearrangement plots. The immunodominant clone was defined as the most abundant DNA sequence in deep sequencing data. CDR3 amino acid sequences were checked for sharing between subjects and were compared against published repertoires and the VDJdb database. The public reads were quality trimmed at Q25 with fastp and then assembled into clones with MiXCR by TCRdb, keeping productive beta chains. Rows with one shared CDR3 protein collapse into an entry with the most common genes and DNA. TCRdb's processing, not the authors', yielded these V and J calls. Recorded for this sample are approximately 50,000 distinct CDR3 sequences; about 78% of them occurred a single time. About a third of the sample belongs to the ten largest clones.

This clonotype was counted only a few times. What antigen it recognizes has not been identified. Per-nucleotide qualities are absent, and no much larger clonotype sits a single base away. The V and J ends are trimmed by 3 bases and 6 bases, leaving 12 bases between them. From a lookup of the germline V gene (reference sequence), CDR1 and CDR2 are LNHDA and SQIVND. The CDR3 starts with the cysteine, ends with the phenylalanine, and has 13 residues. Only the CDR3 portion is preserved as DNA: 39 bases, with reading frame beginning at the first base. The clonotype was recovered from a human donor in good health, serving as a control. The specimen sequenced was sorted CD4+, CD8+, or CD8+CD57+ T cells (not recorded which) from PBMCs. The chain couples TRBV19 to TRBJ2-7; no confident D gene assignment can be made. The DNA reads as follows: TGTGCCAGTAGTATCGGGCAGGCCCTCGAGCAGTACTTC. This yields the protein CASSIGQALEQYF.